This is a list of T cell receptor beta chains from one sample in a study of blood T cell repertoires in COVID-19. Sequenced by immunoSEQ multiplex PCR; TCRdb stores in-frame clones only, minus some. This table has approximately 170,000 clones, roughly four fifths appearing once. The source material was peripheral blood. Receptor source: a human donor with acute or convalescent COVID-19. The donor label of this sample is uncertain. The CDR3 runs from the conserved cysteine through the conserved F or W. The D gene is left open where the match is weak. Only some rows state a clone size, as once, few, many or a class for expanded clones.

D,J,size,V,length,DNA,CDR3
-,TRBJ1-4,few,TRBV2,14,TGTGCCAGCAGTCTGACGGGGACTAATGAAAAACTGTTTTTT,CASSLTGTNEKLFF
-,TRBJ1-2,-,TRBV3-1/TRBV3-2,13,TGTGCCAGCAGCCCATCATCTGGACTCCTTCCCGCCTTC,CASSPSSGLLPAF
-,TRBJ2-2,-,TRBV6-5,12,TGTGTTACAGGGCGGAACACCGGGGAGCTGTTTTTT,CVTGRNTGELFF
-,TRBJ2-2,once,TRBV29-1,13,TGCAGCGTTGAACCATCGAACACCGGGGAGCTGTTTTTT,CSVEPSNTGELFF
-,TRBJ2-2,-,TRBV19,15,TGTGCCAGTAGTTGGGTTGGCAGGGAAGGCGGGGAGCTGTTTTTT,CASSWVGREGGELFF
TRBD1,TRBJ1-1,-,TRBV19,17,TGTGCCAGTACAAGCCCACACAGGGGGCGACCCAACACTGAAGCTTTCTTT,CASTSPHRGRPNTEAFF
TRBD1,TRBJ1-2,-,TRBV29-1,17,TGCAGCGTCCTCGTCCCGGGACAGGGGGCGGGTAACTATGGCTACACCTTC,CSVLVPGQGAGNYGYTF
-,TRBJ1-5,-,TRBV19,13,TGTGCCAGTAGCCAGACAGGTGATCAGCCCCAGCATTTT,CASSQTGDQPQHF
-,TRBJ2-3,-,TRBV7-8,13,TGTGCCAGCAGCTTACGTCGCACAGATACGCAGTATTTT,CASSLRRTDTQYF
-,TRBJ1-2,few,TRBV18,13,TGTGCCAGCTCACCGGGCTCGGACTATGGCTACACCTTC,CASSPGSDYGYTF
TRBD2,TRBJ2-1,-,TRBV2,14,TGTGCCAGCAAGAACTGGGGGGGGTACAATGAGCAGTTCTTC,CASKNWGGYNEQFF
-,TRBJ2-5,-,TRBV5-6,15,TGTGCCAGCAGCTTGGCCGGGACTCCAGGAGAGACCCAGTACTTC,CASSLAGTPGETQYF
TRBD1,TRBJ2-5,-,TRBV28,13,TGTGCCAGCAGTCCAGGGACAGTCGAGACCCAGTACTTC,CASSPGTVETQYF
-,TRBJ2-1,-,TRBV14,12,TGTGCCAGCAGCCAAGGAGTCCTGGGGGCGTTCTTC,CASSQGVLGAFF
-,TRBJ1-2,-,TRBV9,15,TGTGCCAGCAGCGTAGCTCCGGGGGAAAAGGATGGCTACACCTTC,CASSVAPGEKDGYTF
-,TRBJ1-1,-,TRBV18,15,TGTGCCAGCTCACCCACGGGCGCGGGCCACACTGAAGCTTTCTTT,CASSPTGAGHTEAFF
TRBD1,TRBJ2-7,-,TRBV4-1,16,TGCGCCAGCAGCCGCGGAAATACAGGGGCTTCCTACGAGCAGTACTTC,CASSRGNTGASYEQYF
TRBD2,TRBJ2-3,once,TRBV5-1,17,TGCGCCAGCAGCTCTGGGACTAGCGGGAGTTGGACAGATACGCAGTATTTT,CASSSGTSGSWTDTQYF
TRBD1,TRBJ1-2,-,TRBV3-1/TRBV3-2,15,TGTGCCAGCAGCCAAGACGCGACAGGGGAGGGTGGCTACACCTTC,CASSQDATGEGGYTF
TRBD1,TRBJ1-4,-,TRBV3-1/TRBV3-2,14,TGTGCCAGCAGCCAATCAGGGGGTAATGAAAAACTGTTTTTT,CASSQSGGNEKLFF
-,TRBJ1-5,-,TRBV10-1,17,TGCGCCAGCAGTGAGTCGGTTTGGTACAGGCCTAGAGAGCCCCAGCATTTT,CASSESVWYRPREPQHF
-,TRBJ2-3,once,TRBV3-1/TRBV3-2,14,TGTGCCAGCAGCTACCAGGGGGGCCCAGATACGCAGTATTTT,CASSYQGGPDTQYF
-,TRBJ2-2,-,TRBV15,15,TGTGCCACCAGCAGAGACACTAGCCGGGGCGGGGAGCTGTTTTTT,CATSRDTSRGGELFF
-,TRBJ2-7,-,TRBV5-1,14,TGCGCCAGCACTGTATCCGGGACATTTGGCGAGCAGTACTTC,CASTVSGTFGEQYF
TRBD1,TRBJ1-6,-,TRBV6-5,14,TGTGCCAGCACCGCGGGACAGGTCTTTTCACCCCTCCACTTT,CASTAGQVFSPLHF
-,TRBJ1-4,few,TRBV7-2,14,TGTGCCAGCAGCTTAGCGCGGAGGGATGAAAAACTGTTTTTT,CASSLARRDEKLFF
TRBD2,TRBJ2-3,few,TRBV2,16,TGTGCCAGCAGGCTAACTAGCGGGGGGAGCACAGATACGCAGTATTTT,CASRLTSGGSTDTQYF